The rows below give T cell receptor beta chains drawn from one sample of a study of blood T cell repertoires in COVID-19. TCRdb's copy holds only in-frame clones and misses some; the assay was immunoSEQ multiplex PCR. Found here are 90,000 to 120,000 clones, about four fifths of them singletons; the top ten hold approximately 3.4%. Sequences were obtained from peripheral blood. The origin of the receptors is a woman older than 75 with active or convalescent COVID-19. CDR3s include the opening cysteine and the closing phenylalanine or tryptophan. The D gene is left open where the match is weak.

V gene	J gene	D gene	CDR3 protein	CDR3 DNA
TRBV28	TRBJ2-3	TRBD2	CASSRASGRSSTDTQYF	TGTGCCAGCAGTAGGGCTAGCGGGAGATCTAGCACAGATACGCAGTATTTT
TRBV28	TRBJ1-5	-	CASTSGGLGGGFRQPQHF	TGTGCCAGCACCTCTGGGGGGTTAGGTGGGGGATTTAGGCAGCCCCAGCATTTT
TRBV3-1/TRBV3-2	TRBJ2-6	-	CASSPRQASSGANVLTF	TGTGCCAGCAGCCCGCGACAGGCTAGCTCTGGGGCCAACGTCCTGACTTTC
TRBV7-2	TRBJ1-5	TRBD1	CASSLDRTGFGNQPQHF	TGTGCCAGCAGCTTAGATAGGACAGGGTTTGGCAATCAGCCCCAGCATTTT
TRBV11-2	TRBJ1-5	-	CASSELEGLALHF	TGTGCCAGCAGCGAACTCGAGGGCTTAGCCCTCCATTTT
TRBV27	TRBJ2-7	TRBD2	CASSLSAGGLTYEQYF	TGTGCCAGCAGTTTATCGGCGGGAGGCCTAACCTACGAGCAGTACTTC
TRBV28	TRBJ2-7	-	CASSFLTSGKSF	TGTGCCAGCAGTTTCCTTACTTCCGGGAAGAGCTTC
TRBV5-6	TRBJ2-7	-	CASSPRGSPYEQYF	TGTGCCAGCAGCCCACGGGGTTCTCCCTACGAGCAGTACTTC
TRBV6-5	TRBJ2-7	-	CASKEGKGDEQYF	TGTGCCAGCAAGGAGGGGAAAGGCGACGAGCAGTACTTC
TRBV24-1	TRBJ1-6	TRBD1	CATSDSKGQSLNSPLHF	TGTGCCACCAGTGATTCTAAGGGACAGAGTCTCAATTCACCCCTCCACTTT
TRBV18	TRBJ1-1	TRBD1	CASSQDRVGTEAFF	TGTGCCAGCTCCCAAGACAGGGTGGGGACTGAAGCTTTCTTT
TRBV5-4	TRBJ1-4	TRBD1	CASSFGGQGDEKLFF	TGTGCCAGCAGCTTTGGGGGACAGGGGGATGAAAAACTGTTTTTT
TRBV19	TRBJ1-1	-	CASSRLRGAYTEAFF	TGTGCCAGTAGTAGGTTACGGGGGGCTTACACTGAAGCTTTCTTT
TRBV4-3	TRBJ1-4	TRBD1	CASSRTGEKLFF	TGCGCCAGCAGCCGGACAGGGGAAAAACTGTTTTTT
TRBV7-2	TRBJ2-7	-	CASSLMVDFYEQYF	TGTGCCAGCAGCTTAATGGTAGACTTCTACGAGCAGTACTTC
TRBV12-3/TRBV12-4	TRBJ1-1	-	CASSLGGIEAFF	TGTGCCAGCAGTTTAGGAGGGATCGAAGCTTTCTTT
TRBV6-2/TRBV6-3	TRBJ1-2	-	CASSYSNMGASGGYTF	TGTGCCAGCAGTTACTCGAATATGGGGGCCTCGGGCGGCTACACCTTC
TRBV28	TRBJ2-7	-	CASSLQYGYEQYF	TGTGCCAGCAGTTTACAATACGGTTACGAGCAGTACTTC
TRBV28	TRBJ1-5	TRBD1	CASSLWGRGDNQPQHF	TGTGCCAGCAGTTTATGGGGCAGGGGGGACAATCAGCCCCAGCATTTT
TRBV5-8	TRBJ1-4	-	CASSSSGGRLFF	TGTGCCAGCAGCTCCTCGGGGGGGAGACTGTTTTTT
TRBV9	TRBJ1-3	-	CASSSIGTSGNTIYF	TGTGCCAGCAGCTCCATCGGGACTTCTGGAAACACCATATATTTT
TRBV6-6	TRBJ1-2	TRBD1	CACRARQGGLYGYTF	TGTGCCTGCCGTGCCAGACAGGGAGGCCTCTATGGCTACACCTTC
TRBV5-1	TRBJ1-6	TRBD1	CASSLAGQGAYSPLHF	TGCGCCAGCAGCTTGGCCGGACAGGGGGCCTATTCACCCCTCCACTTT
TRBV24-1	TRBJ2-4	TRBD2	CATSETGGEAKNIQYF	TGTGCCACCAGTGAGACCGGGGGGGAGGCCAAAAACATTCAGTACTTC
TRBV10-3	TRBJ1-3	-	CAISNTGNTIYF	TGTGCCATCAGCAACACTGGAAACACCATATATTTT
TRBV7-8	TRBJ1-1	-	CASSLGAGGTEAFF	TGTGCCAGCAGCTTAGGAGCGGGTGGCACTGAAGCTTTCTTT